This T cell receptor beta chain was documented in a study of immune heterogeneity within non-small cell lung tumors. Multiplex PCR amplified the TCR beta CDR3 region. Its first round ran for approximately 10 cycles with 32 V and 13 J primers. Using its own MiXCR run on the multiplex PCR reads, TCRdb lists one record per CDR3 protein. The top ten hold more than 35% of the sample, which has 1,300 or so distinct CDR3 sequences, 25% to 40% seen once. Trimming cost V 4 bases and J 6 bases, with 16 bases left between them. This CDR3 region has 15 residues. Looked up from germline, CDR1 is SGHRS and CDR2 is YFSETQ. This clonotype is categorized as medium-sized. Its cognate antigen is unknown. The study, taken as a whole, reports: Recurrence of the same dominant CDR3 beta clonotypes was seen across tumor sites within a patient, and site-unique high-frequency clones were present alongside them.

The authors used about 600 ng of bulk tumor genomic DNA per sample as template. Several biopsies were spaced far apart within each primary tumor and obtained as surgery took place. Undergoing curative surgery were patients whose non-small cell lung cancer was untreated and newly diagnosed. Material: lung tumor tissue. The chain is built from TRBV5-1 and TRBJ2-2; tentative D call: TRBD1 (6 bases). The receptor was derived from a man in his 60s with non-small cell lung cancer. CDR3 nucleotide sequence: TGCGCCAGCAGCGGGGACACGGTTTGGGCCGGGGAGCTGTTTTTT. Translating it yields CASSGDTVWAGELFF.